This T cell receptor beta chain was recorded in a study of T cell repertoires in cytomegalovirus infection. Study details: Indications of both CMV infection and matching HLA type were provided by public TCR beta signatures.

Study-level findings and limits: Using cumulative public TCR beta family frequency, the authors identified those who carried CMV together with the relevant HLA. HLA-C-restricted CMV-specific TCR beta clonotypes were dominant in the ex vivo response.

The germline V gene has CDR1 SQVTM and CDR2 ANQGSEA. The germline V and J ends were trimmed by 5 bases and 4 bases, with 10 bases remaining between them. This CDR3 is built from 12 residues. This clonotype appeared a few times. Its target is unknown. TCRdb re-analysed the reads in MiXCR, keeping a single row per CDR3 protein. Among under 300,000 distinct CDR3 sequences listed, roughly an eighth were seen once. The rearrangement links TRBV29-1 to TRBJ2-3; D is perhaps TRBD1 (6 bases). This TCR was recovered from a human donor in good health (CMV status not recorded). Some clones in this sample may be carry-over from other donors' samples. The specimen sequenced was PBMCs. CDR3 sequence: CSVSQGPDTQYF. The DNA of the CDR3 is TGCAGCGTTTCACAGGGTCCAGATACGCAGTATTTT.